A single count supports the clone carrying this TCR beta chain. Its specificity is not known. The sequencing template was cDNA reverse transcribed from extracted RNA. Only in-frame clones appear in the TCRdb table, and some are missing; sequencing was by immunoSEQ multiplex PCR. This sample has 140,000 to 150,000 clones, with about 60% found just once. The data are from a study of CD8+ T cells in alopecia areata. Study at large: Patients received oral tofacitinib, 5 to 10 mg twice daily, for moderate-to-severe alopecia areata.

V was clipped by 6 bases and J by 2 bases; unmatched bases: 7. This CDR3 is 15 amino acids long. Germline V gene data show CDR1 as SNHLY and CDR2 as FYNNEI. Overall study results and limits: Normal scalp had lower clonality than lesional scalp, with alopecia totalis/universalis lesions showing this most strongly.

This TCR derives from a human donor with alopecia areata. The chain joins TRBV2 to TRBJ1-5; 7 bases agree with TRBD1. The source material was CD4+ T cells sorted from blood, sampled at week 0. CDR3 in DNA: TGTGCCAGCAGGTTCCCCGGGACAGGCAATCAGCCCCAGCATTTT. Its translation is CASRFPGTGNQPQHF.